Shown below are 9 T cell receptor beta chains from a single sample sequenced in a study of radiotherapy plus CTLA-4 blockade in lung cancer. Data came from immunoSEQ multiplex PCR; TCRdb stores just in-frame clones and leaves some out. The sample lists roughly 45,000 clones, around 63% occurring once. Material: peripheral blood, obtained from a patient treated with radiotherapy plus ipilimumab. These receptors all come from a human donor with non-small cell lung cancer who had a partial response to radiotherapy plus ipilimumab.

This clone has a handful of counts. The CDR3 DNA reads TGTGCCAGCAGCTTAGAGGGGCACAATGAGCAGTTCTTC. Encoded protein: CASSLEGHNEQFF. The V and J genes are TRBV7-6 and TRBJ2-1; perhaps TRBD1 as D (5 bases). The V end lost 1 base, the J end lost 5 bases, and 6 bases lay between the germline ends. The CDR3 length is 13 residues. Germline V gene sequence: CDR1 SGHVS, CDR2 FNYEAQ.

This rearrangement joins TRBV29-1 to TRBJ1-5; the D is unclear. Per germline, CDR1 SQVTM and CDR2 ANQGSEA. The V gene lost 4 bases and the J gene lost 7 bases, with 14 bases spanning the gap. The CDR3 contains 13 residues. The CDR3 reads CSVAPGSDQPQHF. The CDR3 DNA sequence: TGCAGCGTTGCCCCGGGGAGTGACCAGCCCCAGCATTTT.

This clone was counted ten times or more. The chain employs TRBV7-9 and TRBJ1-1, with D unclear. Trimming stripped 7 bases from V and 3 bases from J, with 12 bases between. Germline V gives CDR1 SEHNR, CDR2 FQNEAQ (reference sequence). The length of the CDR3 is 13 residues. CDR3 nucleotides: TGTGCCAGCACCGAGAGGGTGGACACTGAAGCTTTCTTT. This gives the protein CASTERVDTEAFF. Filled out from reference TRBV7-9 and TRBJ1-1, the complete variable domain reads DTGVSQNPRHKITKRGQNVTFRCDPISEHNRLYWYRQTLGQGPEFLTYFQNEAQLEKSRLLSDRFSAERPKGSFSTLEIQRTEQGDSAMYLCASTERVDTEAFFGQGTRLTVV.

The chain recombines TRBV6-1 with TRBJ1-5; the match to TRBD1 covers 7 bases. Trimming at V came to 4 bases and at J to 4 bases, leaving 1 base not matched to a gene. Germline-derived CDR1 and CDR2 are MNHNS and SASEGT. This CDR3 is 13 amino acids long. The CDR3, as DNA: TGTGCCAGCAGTGTACAGGGGAATCAGCCCCAGCATTTT. Translated: CASSVQGNQPQHF.

For the CDR3, the DNA is TGTGCCAGCAGCTCTCGGGGACTAGCCTACGAGCAGTACTTC. As protein: CASSSRGLAYEQYF. The chain combines TRBV7-8 with TRBJ2-7; TRBD2 aligns across 8 bases. With V trimmed by 4 bases and J by 2 bases, 4 bases remained unmatched. CDR3 length equals 14 residues. Germline V gives CDR1 SGHVS, CDR2 FQNEAQ.

The chain couples TRBV9 to TRBJ2-6, with 7 positions matching TRBD1. The CDR3 runs 19 residues. With V trimmed by 0 bases and J by 0 bases, 9 bases remained unmatched. Germline V lookup: CDR1 SGDLS, CDR2 YYNGEE. The CDR3 nucleotides read TGTGCCAGCAGCGTAGGTAGGGACAGCGATAGCTCTGGGGCCAACGTCCTGACTTTC. As protein: CASSVGRDSDSSGANVLTF. Drawing the rest from reference TRBV9 and TRBJ2-6, the complete variable domain is DSGVTQTPKHLITATGQRVTLRCSPRSGDLSVYWYQQSLDQGLQFLIQYYNGEERAKGNILERFSAQQFPDLHSELNLSSLELGDSALYFCASSVGRDSDSSGANVLTFGAGSRLTVL.

V usage is TRBV13 and J usage is TRBJ1-1; 11 nucleotides line up with TRBD1. The germline V gene encodes CDR1 PRHDT and CDR2 FYEKMQ (reference sequence). The CDR3 loop spans 15 amino acids. J lost 5 bases, V lost 5 bases, and 7 bases had no gene match. The DNA for the CDR3 is TGTGCCAGCAGCCGAGGGACAGGGGGTATGACTGAAGCTTTCTTT. Amino acids: CASSRGTGGMTEAFF.

The chain has TRBV19 and TRBJ2-3, with 10 nucleotides matching TRBD2. V shed 2 bases and J 2 bases; nucleotides not matched to a gene: 4. The CDR3 contains 16 residues. Germline loops: CDR1 LNHDA, CDR2 SQIVND (reference sequence). The chain's CDR3 is CASSILGLAATDTQYF. The CDR3 nucleotides read TGTGCCAGTAGTATACTCGGACTAGCGGCCACAGATACGCAGTATTTT. The whole variable domain, filled in from reference TRBV19 and TRBJ2-3, reads DGGITQSPKYLFRKEGQNVTLSCEQNLNHDAMYWYRQDPGQGLRLIYYSQIVNDFQKGDIAEGYSVSREKKESFPLTVTSAQKNPTAFYLCASSILGLAATDTQYFGPGTRLTVL.

The chain recombines TRBV18 with TRBJ2-7; maybe TRBD2 (7 bases). Germline-derived CDR1 and CDR2 are KGHSH and LQKENI. The V gene lost 3 bases and the J gene lost 7 bases, with 13 bases spanning the gap. CDR3 size: 13 residues. The CDR3 reads CASSPERGGEQYF. CDR3 DNA sequence: TGTGCCAGCTCACCGGAGAGGGGGGGTGAGCAGTACTTC.